Below, one T cell receptor (beta chain) is given with its context. Its target is not known. This sample is drawn from a study of response to subunit inactivated influenza vaccine. Study-wide results and limits: The authors put forward the suggestion that each seasonal influenza vaccination may bring in only a limited number of new T cells.

TCRdb re-called the RT-PCR reads through MiXCR, storing one row per CDR3 protein. The table lists around 530,000 distinct CDR3 sequences, about 17% of them singletons. This TCR came from a man aged 50-75 years who received an inactivated influenza vaccine. This specimen consisted of CD4+ T cells sorted from PBMCs, obtained less than 30 months after vaccination.

CDR3 coding DNA: TGTGCCAGCAGCTTAGTAGAGGGGGGCTCGGGTTCACCCCTCCACTTT. Translating it yields CASSLVEGGSGSPLHF. The chain uses TRBV7-2 and TRBJ1-6, with TRBD1 as a possible D gene (6 bases). The V gene lost 1 base and the J gene lost 9 bases, with 16 bases spanning the gap. In germline, CDR1 is SGHTA, CDR2 FQGNSA. The CDR3 loop spans 16 amino acids.